This T cell receptor beta chain was profiled in a study of CD8 T cells in Susac syndrome. Trimming cost V 6 bases and J 3 bases, with 33 bases left between them. The CDR3 length is 20 residues. Reverse transcription of about 0.45 to 1 ug RNA used random hexamers. Across 54 Vbeta and 13 Jbeta, immunoSEQ multiplex PCR amplified TCR beta CDR3. TCRdb independently ran MiXCR on the immunoSEQ multiplex PCR reads; one entry per CDR3 protein. The table records a few hundred thousand distinct CDR3 sequences, roughly nine tenths of them present only once. The receptor was derived from a human donor with multiple sclerosis. The J gene is TRBJ2-7, the V gene TRBV12-3 or TRBV12-4; TRBD1 might be the D (6 bases). The source material was CD8+ T cells from PBMCs. CDR3 protein: CASSHDGDRDISMIGYEQYF. The CDR3 DNA follows: TGTGCCAGCAGCCACGACGGCGATAGGGACATTTCGATGATCGGCTACGAGCAGTACTTC.